The 14 T cell receptor beta chains below all came from one sample that was sequenced in a study of siplizumab effects on memory and regulatory T cells. TCRdb keeps only in-frame clones here, not all; method: immunoSEQ multiplex PCR. The repertoire holds approximately 82,000 clones, 80% to 90% seen once, with over 1.5% in the top ten. Sequences were obtained from Tregs sorted from blood. All receptors come from a human donor in good health.

The V call is TRBV19, the J call TRBJ1-1; 7 bases line up with TRBD1. This CDR3 comprises 13 residues. Germline V CDR1 and CDR2: LNHDA, SQIVND (reference sequence). J gave up 11 bases and V 7 bases, and 13 bases lay outside the gene matches. CDR3 sequence: CASTLGGTAGAFF. As DNA, the CDR3 is TGTGCCAGTACCCTCGGAGGGACAGCGGGGGCTTTCTTT.

The rearrangement uses TRBV5-1 and TRBJ2-3; TRBD1 matches at 9 bases. The length of the CDR3 is 15 residues. The germline V gene encodes CDR1 SGHRS and CDR2 YFSETQ. V was clipped by 2 bases and J by 5 bases; unmatched bases: 6. This CDR3 is CASSFTGGVGDTQYF. The CDR3 coding sequence is TGCGCCAGCAGCTTCACAGGGGGCGTCGGAGATACGCAGTATTTT.

V is TRBV7-9 and J is TRBJ2-7; D call uncertain. This CDR3 region has 15 residues. V was cut by 5 bases and J by 2 bases, with 16 bases left in between. Germline assignment: CDR1 SEHNR and CDR2 FQNEAQ (reference sequence). In DNA, the CDR3 is TGTGCCAGCAGCCCCCGAGACGGGTTCACCTACGAGCAGTACTTC. Its protein product is CASSPRDGFTYEQYF.

J is TRBJ1-1 and V is TRBV5-6; 10 positions agree with TRBD1. V gave up 1 base and J gave up 8 bases; unmatched junction bases: 8. Germline V gives CDR1 SGHDT, CDR2 YYEEEE. CDR3 length equals 15 residues. Here the CDR3 reads CASSLLGQGVGEAFF. In DNA form, the CDR3 reads TGTGCCAGCAGCTTGTTAGGACAGGGGGTGGGAGAAGCTTTCTTT. The whole variable domain, filled in from reference TRBV5-6 and TRBJ1-1, reads DAGVTQSPTHLIKTRGQQVTLRCSPKSGHDTVSWYQQALGQGPQFIFQYYEEEERQRGNFPDRFSGHQFPNYSSELNVNALLLGDSALYLCASSLLGQGVGEAFFGQGTRLTVV.

The chain has TRBV18 and TRBJ1-1, with unresolved D. CDR1 and CDR2 from the germline V gene are KGHSH and LQKENI. The CDR3 sequence is 15 residues long. V lost 1 base, J lost 2 bases, and 11 bases lay in between. CDR3 residues: CASSPRGRANTEAFF. The CDR3 nucleotides read TGTGCCAGCTCACCACGTGGACGGGCCAACACTGAAGCTTTCTTT.

The gene calls are TRBV30 and TRBJ1-4; D uncertain. The CDR3 runs 20 residues. Germline V CDR1 and CDR2: GTSNPN, SVGIG (reference sequence). V shed 0 bases and J shed 0 bases, with 23 bases lying between them. For the CDR3, the DNA is TGTGCCTGGAGTGTTTTTGCTCGTGGGCCGCTTTCCTCAACTAATGAAAAACTGTTTTTT. Protein sequence: CAWSVFARGPLSSTNEKLFF.

The DNA of the CDR3 is TGTGCCAGCAGTTACGCTGCCAGGAGGAGTCCTTTCTTT. Translated: CASSYAARRSPFF. The chain joins TRBV6-5 to TRBJ1-1; D is unclear. The CDR3 runs to 13 residues. CDR1 is MNHEY, CDR2 SVGAGI, per germline. Deletions cut 2 bases from V and 12 bases from J, with 16 bases between.

V is TRBV4-1 and J is TRBJ1-6; D not resolved. Germline V gene data show CDR1 as MGHRA and CDR2 as YSYEKL. This CDR3 contains 18 residues. V gave up 1 base and J gave up 0 bases, with 13 bases separating them. This CDR3 is CASSQVSGTSSYNSPLHF. CDR3 bases: TGCGCCAGCAGCCAAGTATCAGGCACCAGCTCCTATAATTCACCCCTCCACTTT.

This clone was picked up a small number of times. The genes are TRBV5-1 and TRBJ2-1; D might be TRBD1 or TRBD2, each matching 5 bases. Trimming removed 2 bases from V and 4 bases from J, with 7 bases in between. CDR1 and CDR2 from the germline V gene are SGHRS and YFSETQ. The CDR3 spans 13 residues. In DNA, the CDR3 is TGCGCCAGCAGCTTCGGGACGTACAATGAGCAGTTCTTC. It yields the protein CASSFGTYNEQFF.

CDR3 sequence (DNA): TGTGCCAGCAGTGAATCCGACACCTTC. It encodes CASSESDTF. The J gene is TRBJ1-2, the V gene TRBV25-1; D ambiguous. The CDR3 is made up of 9 amino acids. Germline CDR1 MGHDK, CDR2 SYGVNS. V was clipped by 1 base and J by 12 bases, with 3 bases between them.

V usage is TRBV5-1 and J usage is TRBJ1-5, with 11 nucleotides matching TRBD1. Germline V gives CDR1 SGHRS, CDR2 YFSETQ. Trimming cost V 4 bases and J 3 bases; bases outside gene matches: 3. The CDR3 loop spans 15 amino acids. CDR3: CASSRTGGNNQPQHF. The CDR3 region has the DNA TGCGCCAGCAGCAGGACAGGGGGCAACAATCAGCCCCAGCATTTT. Full variable domain (outside the CDR3, taken from reference TRBV5-1 and TRBJ1-5): KAGVTQTPRYLIKTRGQQVTLSCSPISGHRSVSWYQQTPGQGLQFLFEYFSETQRNKGNFPGRFSGRQFSNSRSEMNVSTLELGDSALYLCASSRTGGNNQPQHFGDGTRLSIL.

This clone was seen more than once but under ten times. This chain uses TRBV30 with TRBJ1-1, with D hard to call. The ends were cut back, 1 base at V and 5 bases at J, with 5 bases in the middle. Germline V lookup: CDR1 GTSNPN, CDR2 SVGIG (reference sequence). There are 11 residues in the CDR3. CDR3 protein: CAWSERTEAFF. CDR3 coding DNA: TGTGCCTGGAGTGAACGTACTGAAGCTTTCTTT.

The V and J genes are TRBV5-1 and TRBJ2-1; D not certain. V was shortened by 0 bases and J by 10 bases, with 17 bases between the two germline ends. Germline V gene data show CDR1 as SGHRS and CDR2 as YFSETQ. The CDR3 runs 15 residues. CDR3 residues: CASSLDPGVASEQFF. Written as DNA, the CDR3 is TGCGCCAGCAGCTTGGACCCAGGAGTGGCGAGCGAGCAGTTCTTC. Based on the CDR3 plus reference TRBV5-1 and TRBJ2-1, the full variable domain is KAGVTQTPRYLIKTRGQQVTLSCSPISGHRSVSWYQQTPGQGLQFLFEYFSETQRNKGNFPGRFSGRQFSNSRSEMNVSTLELGDSALYLCASSLDPGVASEQFFGPGTRLTVL.

The rearrangement uses TRBV2 and TRBJ2-1, with TRBD1 matching over 7 bases. V lost 4 bases and J lost 5; bases outside the gene matches: 11. Germline V gene data show CDR1 as SNHLY and CDR2 as FYNNEI. The CDR3 sequence is 16 residues long. The CDR3 is CASSATGVTGNNEQFF. The CDR3 bases are TGTGCCAGCAGTGCTACAGGGGTCACAGGGAACAATGAGCAGTTCTTC.